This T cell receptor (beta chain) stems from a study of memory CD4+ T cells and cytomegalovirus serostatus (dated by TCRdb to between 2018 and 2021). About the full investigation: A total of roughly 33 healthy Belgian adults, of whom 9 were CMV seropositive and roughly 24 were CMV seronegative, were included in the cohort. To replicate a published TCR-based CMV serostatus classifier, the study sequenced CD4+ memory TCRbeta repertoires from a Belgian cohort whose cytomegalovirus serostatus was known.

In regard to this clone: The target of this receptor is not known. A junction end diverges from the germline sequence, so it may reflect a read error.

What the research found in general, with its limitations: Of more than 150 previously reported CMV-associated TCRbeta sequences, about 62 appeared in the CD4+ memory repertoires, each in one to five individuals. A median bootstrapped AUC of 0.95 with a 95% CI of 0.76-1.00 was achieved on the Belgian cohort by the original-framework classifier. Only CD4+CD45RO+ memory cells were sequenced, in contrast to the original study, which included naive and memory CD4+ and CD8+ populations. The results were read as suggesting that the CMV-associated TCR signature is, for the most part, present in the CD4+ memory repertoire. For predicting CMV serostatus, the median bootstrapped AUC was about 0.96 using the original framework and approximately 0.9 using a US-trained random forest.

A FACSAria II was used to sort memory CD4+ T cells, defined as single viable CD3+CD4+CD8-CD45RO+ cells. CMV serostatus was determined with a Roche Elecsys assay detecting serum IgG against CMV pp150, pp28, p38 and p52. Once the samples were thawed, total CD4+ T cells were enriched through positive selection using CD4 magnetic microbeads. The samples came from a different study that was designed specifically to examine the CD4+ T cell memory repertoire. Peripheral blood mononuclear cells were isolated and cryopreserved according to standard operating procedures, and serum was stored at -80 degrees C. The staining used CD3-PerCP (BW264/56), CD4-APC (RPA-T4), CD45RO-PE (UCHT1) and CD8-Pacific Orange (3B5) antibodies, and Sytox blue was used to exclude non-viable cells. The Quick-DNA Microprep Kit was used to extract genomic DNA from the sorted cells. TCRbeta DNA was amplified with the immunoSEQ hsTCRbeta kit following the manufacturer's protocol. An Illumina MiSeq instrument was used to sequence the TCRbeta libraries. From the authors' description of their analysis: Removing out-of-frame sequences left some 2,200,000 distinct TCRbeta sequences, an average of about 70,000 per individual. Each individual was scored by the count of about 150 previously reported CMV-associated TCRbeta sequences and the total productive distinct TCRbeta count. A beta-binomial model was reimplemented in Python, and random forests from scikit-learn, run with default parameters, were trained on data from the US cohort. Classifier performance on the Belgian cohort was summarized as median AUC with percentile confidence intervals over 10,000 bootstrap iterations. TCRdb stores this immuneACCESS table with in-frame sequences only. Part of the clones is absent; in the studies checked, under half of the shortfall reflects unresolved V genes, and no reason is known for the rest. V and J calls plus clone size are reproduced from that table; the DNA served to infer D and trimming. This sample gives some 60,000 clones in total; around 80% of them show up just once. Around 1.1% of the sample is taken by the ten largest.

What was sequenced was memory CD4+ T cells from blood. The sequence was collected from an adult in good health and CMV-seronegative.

The CDR3 here reads CASSHDRPGELFF. The nucleotide sequence reads as follows: TGTGCTAGCAGCCACGATCGACCCGGGGAGCTGTTTTTT. The rearrangement joined TRBV7-7 to TRBJ2-2; the D gene is not confidently resolved. Taken from cysteine to phenylalanine, the CDR3 has 13 residues. The entry retains the CDR3 DNA only, 39 bases that are in frame from base 1. The germline V gene (reference sequence) specifies SSHAT as CDR1 and FNYEAQ as CDR2.